A selection of T cell receptor beta chains follows, all from one sample in a study of shared clonotypes between healthy human individuals. TCRdb's copy holds only in-frame clones and misses some; the assay was immunoSEQ multiplex PCR. The sample consists of about 110,000 clones, more than 65% of them appearing once. The sequenced sample was memory CD8+ T cells sorted from blood. The receptors stem from a woman between 25 and 40 years old in good health. Each CDR3 is given with its conserved first and last residue. The D gene is left open where the match is weak. A clone size is listed for some rows: how often the clone was seen (once, few, many), or a class if it is expanded.

-	-	TRBJ2-5	TRBV13	TGTGCCAGCAGCCAGCCCGGGGCAGGGGGACGGGAGCAGTACTTC	CASSQPGAGGREQYF
-	-	TRBJ2-7	TRBV21-1	TGTGCCAGCAGCACTACCCCGACAGGCCCCCTCTACGAGCAGTACTTC	CASSTTPTGPLYEQYF
many	-	TRBJ1-1	TRBV27	TGTGCCAGCAGTTGGGATTGGAGCACTGAAGCTTTCTTT	CASSWDWSTEAFF
-	TRBD2	TRBJ2-7	TRBV28	TGTGCCAGCCATACCCTCGGACTAGCGCTCTACGAGCAGTACTTC	CASHTLGLALYEQYF
-	-	TRBJ2-2	TRBV11-2	TGTGCCAGCAGCTTAACAGGGAAGAGCACCGGGGAGCTGTTTTTT	CASSLTGKSTGELFF
-	-	TRBJ1-1	TRBV9	TGTGCCAGCAGCCCGTGGGGGATCAAACCTTTCTTT	CASSPWGIKPFF
-	-	TRBJ1-5	TRBV2	TGTGCCAGCGGTGCCCGGGACGGCAATCAGCCCCAGCATTTT	CASGARDGNQPQHF
-	TRBD2	TRBJ2-7	TRBV5-1	TGCGCCAGCACCGAGCGGCCACTAGCGGGAGTGGGGCAGTACTTC	CASTERPLAGVGQYF
few	-	TRBJ1-2	TRBV27	TGTGCCAGCAGCCTTACGGAAAGTTATGGCTACACCTTC	CASSLTESYGYTF
few	-	TRBJ2-7	TRBV28	TGTGCCAGCAGTTTAAACAGCTTCTACGAGCAGTACTTC	CASSLNSFYEQYF
many	-	TRBJ2-7	TRBV13	TGTGCCAGCAGCTTAAGTAGCGCAAGTTACGAGCAGTACTTC	CASSLSSASYEQYF
-	-	TRBJ2-1	TRBV9	TGTGCCAGCAGCGTAGCTTGGGGGTCCTACAATGAGCAGTTCTTC	CASSVAWGSYNEQFF
-	TRBD1	TRBJ2-7	TRBV7-2	TGTGCCAGCAGCACCCGGGACAGGTCCTACGAGCAGTACTTC	CASSTRDRSYEQYF
few	TRBD1	TRBJ1-1	TRBV28	TGTGCCAGCAGGCCGACAGGGGGCCCTGAAGCTTTCTTT	CASRPTGGPEAFF
few	-	TRBJ2-7	TRBV6-1	TGTGCCAGCAGTGTTGGGACTGACTCCTACGAGCAGTACTTC	CASSVGTDSYEQYF
-	-	TRBJ1-5	TRBV6-4	TGTGCCAGCAGTTACTCGAGGCCTGGGGTACGCAATCAGCCCCAGCATTTT	CASSYSRPGVRNQPQHF
-	TRBD1	TRBJ1-4	TRBV2	TGTGCCAGCAGTGCAAACAGGGGGAATGAAAAACTGTTTTTT	CASSANRGNEKLFF
-	TRBD1	TRBJ1-5	TRBV2	TGTGCCAGCAGCGTGACAGGGGTCAATCAGCCCCAGCATTTT	CASSVTGVNQPQHF
once	TRBD1	TRBJ1-2	TRBV5-1	TGCGCCAGCGGGGCTAACACAGGGGCTCGGGGCTACACCTTC	CASGANTGARGYTF
-	TRBD2	TRBJ2-1	TRBV7-9	TGTGCCAGCAGCTTAGCGGGAGGGCCCAATGAGCAGTTCTTC	CASSLAGGPNEQFF
-	-	TRBJ1-6	TRBV27	TGTGCCAGCAGTTTATTCAGTAATTCACCCCTCCACTTT	CASSLFSNSPLHF
once	-	TRBJ2-7	TRBV6-5	TGTGCCAGCAGTTACATTTCACCCTCTTACGAGCAGTACTTC	CASSYISPSYEQYF
-	-	TRBJ2-7	TRBV10-3	TGTGCCAGCAGTCCCTTTGGCGGATCCTACGAGCAGTACTTC	CASSPFGGSYEQYF
-	-	TRBJ1-6	TRBV19	TGTGCCAGTAGTCCCCGAATCGGGGGAAGATCACCCCTCCACTTT	CASSPRIGGRSPLHF
-	-	TRBJ1-2	TRBV5-6	TGTGCCAGCAGCTTGGAGTTGATGCGGGACCCTAGCTATGGCTACACCTTC	CASSLELMRDPSYGYTF
few	TRBD2	TRBJ2-1	TRBV4-1	TGCGCCAGCAGCCAAGCGGAAGCGGGAGGGTTTGATGAGCAGTTCTTC	CASSQAEAGGFDEQFF
-	-	TRBJ2-5	TRBV9	TGTGCCAGCAGCGCATACGGGCGCGCGGAGACCCAGTACTTC	CASSAYGRAETQYF
-	TRBD1	TRBJ1-2	TRBV9	TGTGCCAGCAGCGGACGCCGACAGGGGAACTATGGCTACACCTTC	CASSGRRQGNYGYTF
-	TRBD1	TRBJ1-5	TRBV7-6	TGTGCCAGCAGCTGGGGACAGGGGATAAGTCAGCCCCAGCATTTT	CASSWGQGISQPQHF
many	-	TRBJ2-5	TRBV4-2	TGTGCCAGCAGTACTAATGGACAACCCCAAGAGACCCAGTACTTC	CASSTNGQPQETQYF
-	-	TRBJ1-5	TRBV28	TGTGCCAGCAGTCCCACAGTTCAGGGTAATCAGCCCCAGCATTTT	CASSPTVQGNQPQHF
few	-	TRBJ2-7	TRBV19	TGTGCCAGTAGTGTAGACCTAAACTACGAGCAGTACTTC	CASSVDLNYEQYF
-	-	TRBJ1-2	TRBV5-1	TGCGCCAGCGCTGGGGAGGACTATGGCTACACCTTC	CASAGEDYGYTF
-	TRBD2	TRBJ2-7	TRBV19	TGTGCCAGTAGCCCGGGACTAGCGAACTACGAGCAGTACTTC	CASSPGLANYEQYF
once	-	TRBJ2-1	TRBV5-4	TGTGCCAGCAGCTTGGAGGTAGCTGTTTACAATGAGCAGTTCTTC	CASSLEVAVYNEQFF
-	TRBD1	TRBJ2-5	TRBV10-2	TGCGCCAGCAGTGTGACAGGGGGTGAGACCCAGTACTTC	CASSVTGGETQYF
-	TRBD2	TRBJ2-3	TRBV28	TGTGCCAGCAGTCCCCCAGCGGGAGCGGAGATAGGCACAGATACGCAGTATTTT	CASSPPAGAEIGTDTQYF
-	-	TRBJ2-3	TRBV27	TGTGCCAGCAGTCCCGCCAGGACGCGCAGCACAGATACGCAGTATTTT	CASSPARTRSTDTQYF
-	-	TRBJ2-7	TRBV19	TGTGCCAGTACCTCGGGCCTAGGTCCCTACGAGCAGTACTTC	CASTSGLGPYEQYF
many	-	TRBJ1-5	TRBV5-3	TGTGCCAGAAGCTTAACACCAGTTTTAGGGCATCAGCCCCAGCATTTT	CARSLTPVLGHQPQHF
-	TRBD1	TRBJ2-2	TRBV6-1	TGTGCCAGCAGCCCCGGGACAGGCGACACCGGGGAGCTGTTTTTT	CASSPGTGDTGELFF
-	TRBD2	TRBJ2-5	TRBV9	TGTGCCAGCAGCTTTAGCGGGACCCAAGAGACCCAGTACTTC	CASSFSGTQETQYF
-	-	TRBJ2-7	TRBV6-1	TGTGCCAGCAGTGATGTGGACAGCTACGAGCAGTACTTC	CASSDVDSYEQYF
-	-	TRBJ1-5	TRBV28	TGTGCCAGCAGTTTACTGCCCGGAGGGTACCAGCCCCAGCATTTT	CASSLLPGGYQPQHF
once	TRBD2	TRBJ2-2	TRBV7-6	TGTGCCAGCAGCTTAAGTCCACTAGCGGGACCGAACACCGGGGAGCTGTTTTTT	CASSLSPLAGPNTGELFF
-	-	TRBJ2-7	TRBV11-2	TGTGCCAGCAGCGACCAAATTGGGGGATCCTACGAGCAGTACTTC	CASSDQIGGSYEQYF
few	TRBD1	TRBJ2-3	TRBV6-1	TGTGCCAGCAGTGAGGGGACAGGGGGCTCAGATACGCAGTATTTT	CASSEGTGGSDTQYF
once	-	TRBJ2-3	TRBV5-1	TGCGCCAGCAGCTTGGGGCGTAGCACAGATACGCAGTATTTT	CASSLGRSTDTQYF
-	TRBD2	TRBJ2-5	TRBV6-1	TGTGCCAGCCTTTCTAGCGGGAGAGAGACCCAGTACTTC	CASLSSGRETQYF
-	TRBD2	TRBJ2-7	TRBV29-1	TGCAGCGTTGTTGGGGGGGGAAACTACGAGCAGTACTTC	CSVVGGGNYEQYF
-	-	TRBJ2-7	TRBV4-2	TGTGCCAGCAGCCAAGGCGGGGGCCTCTCGGGTGGCGACGAGCAGTACTTC	CASSQGGGLSGGDEQYF
many	TRBD1	TRBJ2-7	TRBV5-1	TGCGCCAGCAGCTTAGCCTCCGGGACAGGGATTTACGAGCAGTACTTC	CASSLASGTGIYEQYF
-	TRBD2	TRBJ2-3	TRBV9	TGTGCCAGCAGCGTAGAGTCTGGCGGGAGAGTCACAGATACGCAGTATTTT	CASSVESGGRVTDTQYF
once	-	TRBJ1-2	TRBV11-1	TGTGCCAGCAGCCGGACGGAGAACTATGGCTACACCTTC	CASSRTENYGYTF